Detailed here is one T cell receptor beta chain. This clone came up a few times. Its cognate antigen has yet to be identified. The input lacks base qualities; no much larger clone sits a single base away. This sample was taken from a study of PD-1 blockade in classical Hodgkin lymphoma (dated by TCRdb to about 2020). Context from the whole study: Nivolumab dosing was 3 mg/kg intravenously every 2 weeks, continuing until either disease progression or unacceptable toxicity. To define a peripheral blood immune signature of response to PD-1 blockade in classical Hodgkin lymphoma, the study combined TCR beta sequencing with CyTOF. Results and caveats for the whole study, not just this receptor: A significant rise by C4D1 was seen in CD4+ but not CD8+ TCR diversity (p=0.0027 vs p=0.16), with the rise being most apparent in complete responders (p=0.02). Baseline TCR diversity was reported to be lower in newly diagnosed patients than in healthy donors, and even lower in relapsed/refractory patients. Baseline diversity similar to that of newly diagnosed patients was observed in trial patients achieving complete response, whereas significantly lower diversity was observed in partial responders and progressors. Diversity was lower in patients who began nivolumab less than 1 year after ASCT, so these patients were left out of later analyses to avoid confounding by immune reconstitution. The study covered only a single clinical trial cohort, and the causes of the repertoire differences, possibly disease activity or prior therapy, were still not defined.

The intended sense of this specimen's time point label: cycle 1 day 1 (C1D1), immediately before nivolumab initiation. Every trial patient had relapsed after autologous stem cell transplantation, and cohorts A, B and C differed in prior brentuximab vedotin exposure. The trial cohort included roughly 60 patients with relapsed/refractory classical Hodgkin lymphoma, and each patient had a best overall response of complete response, partial response or progressive disease. Trial patients were treated with single-agent nivolumab in the multi-cohort phase II CheckMate 205 trial. An independent review committee assessed best overall response using the 2007 International Working Group response criteria. PBMCs from the trial were collected at three points: immediately before nivolumab initiation (C1D1), and during therapy at cycle 2 day 1 and cycle 4 day 1. After peripheral blood was drawn into 8 mL Vacutainer Cell Preparation Tubes, PBMCs were isolated by centrifugation and then cryopreserved.

Genomic DNA was extracted with the Qiagen DNeasy kit from unsorted PBMCs and from negatively selected CD4+ and CD8+ fractions. Amplification of TCR beta CDR3 regions was done by immunoSEQ multiplex PCR with primers that anneal to V and J segments. Amplification bias was minimized using a synthetic immune receptor repertoire, and residual bias was removed computationally after sequencing. Per the authors' processing: Custom Python scripts were used to quantify repertoire diversity as the Shannon entropy index. The unsorted, CD4+ and CD8+ repertoires were each analyzed separately, with the exception of combined analyses, where CD4+ and CD8+ sequences were merged in silico. Clonal expansion was defined as at least a 2-fold frequency increase after treatment relative to C1D1, with a pseudocount of 0.5 for undetected baseline clones. Clones with 0 or 1 copy at C1D1 were defined as singleton clones, while clones with 2 or more copies were defined as non-singleton clones. Clones expanded in unsorted samples were annotated as CD4+, CD8+ or unknown by matching protein sequences in sorted samples from the same patient. Diversity changes from C1D1 to C4D1 were tested in paired samples using Wilcoxon tests. Drawn from immuneACCESS, this table holds only the in-frame rearrangements with V and J called that TCRdb kept. Clones are partly lost; checked studies trace under half to an unresolved V gene and leave the rest unexplained. V, J and clone size are taken as reported in that table, and D and trimming were inferred from the DNA itself. Recorded for this sample are about 97,000 clones; over 80% of them occurred a single time. The ten top clones hold less than 15% of the sample.

V is reduced by 3 bases and J by 5 bases, leaving a spacing of 8 bases between them. CDR1 and CDR2 are drawn from the germline V gene: ENHRY, SYGVKD. From the cysteine through the phenylalanine, the CDR3 covers 12 amino acids. The entry retains the CDR3 DNA only, 36 bases that are in frame from base 1. Material: peripheral blood mononuclear cells (PBMCs), obtained at baseline. The origin of this receptor is a human donor with classical Hodgkin lymphoma. The rearrangement combines TRBV10-3 with TRBJ2-7; tentative D gene TRBD2, with 5 bases matching. The CDR3 region has the sequence CAISDGINEQYF. In nucleotides, the sequence is TGTGCCATCAGTGACGGGATAAACGAGCAGTACTTC.